The rows below give T cell receptor beta chains drawn from one sample of a study of blood T cells in healthy people across ages. One entry per CDR3 protein, called by TCRdb with MiXCR from the 5' RACE reads. The sample records roughly 830,000 distinct CDR3 sequences, approximately 65% being singletons. What was sequenced was blood. The receptor source for this set is a man in his thirties or forties in good health. Each CDR3 is given with its conserved first and last residue. A D gene is named only where the DNA matches it firmly. Part of the rows lack a size; the others show once, few, many or a class for expanded clones.

j_call: TRBJ1-1
v_call: TRBV6-2/TRBV6-3
clone_size: .
d_call: .
cdr3_nt: TGTGCCAGCAGGCAGTTCAATGAAGCTTTCTTT
cdr3_aa: CASRQFNEAFF

j_call: TRBJ2-6
v_call: TRBV24-1
clone_size: once
d_call: .
cdr3_nt: TGTGCCACCAGTGATTTCCCCTCAGGGGAAGGATCTGGGGCCAACGTCCTGACTTTC
cdr3_aa: CATSDFPSGEGSGANVLTF

j_call: TRBJ2-4
v_call: TRBV6-5
clone_size: .
d_call: TRBD2
cdr3_nt: TGTGCCAGCAGTTACTCGAGCGGGGCGGTTCAGTACTTC
cdr3_aa: CASSYSSGAVQYF

j_call: TRBJ2-1
v_call: TRBV11-2
clone_size: .
d_call: .
cdr3_nt: TGTGCCAGCAGCTTAGAGGGGCTAAGTCACAATGAGCAGTTCTTC
cdr3_aa: CASSLEGLSHNEQFF

j_call: TRBJ1-4
v_call: TRBV29-1
clone_size: .
d_call: .
cdr3_nt: TGCAGCGTTGAAAGGGGCACTAATGAAAAACTGTTTTTT
cdr3_aa: CSVERGTNEKLFF

j_call: TRBJ2-5
v_call: TRBV29-1
clone_size: .
d_call: .
cdr3_nt: TGCAGCGTTGGACACTCCACCGACCTGGGGACCCAGTACTTC
cdr3_aa: CSVGHSTDLGTQYF

j_call: TRBJ2-4
v_call: TRBV6-5
clone_size: .
d_call: .
cdr3_nt: TGTGCCAGCAAACCTTTAGGGGGGGCCCAAAACATTCAGTACTTC
cdr3_aa: CASKPLGGAQNIQYF

j_call: TRBJ2-7
v_call: TRBV6-6
clone_size: .
d_call: TRBD1
cdr3_nt: TGTGCCAGCAGTAGGGACAGGGACAACGAGCAGTACTTC
cdr3_aa: CASSRDRDNEQYF

j_call: TRBJ2-5
v_call: TRBV28
clone_size: .
d_call: TRBD2
cdr3_nt: TGTGCCAGCACCTTGAGGACTAGCGGGGCCCAAGAGACCCAGTACTTC
cdr3_aa: CASTLRTSGAQETQYF

j_call: TRBJ2-1
v_call: TRBV27
clone_size: .
d_call: TRBD1
cdr3_nt: TGTGCCAGCAGTTTATTTGGGGACAGGTCTTACGATGAGCAGTTCTTC
cdr3_aa: CASSLFGDRSYDEQFF

j_call: TRBJ1-1
v_call: TRBV10-3
clone_size: .
d_call: TRBD1
cdr3_nt: TGTGCCATCAGTGCCGTGCAGGGGGCGAGCACTGAAGCTTTCTTT
cdr3_aa: CAISAVQGASTEAFF

j_call: TRBJ2-1
v_call: TRBV27
clone_size: .
d_call: .
cdr3_nt: TGTGCCAGCAGCAGGGAGGTGAGAAATGAGCAGTTCTTC
cdr3_aa: CASSREVRNEQFF

j_call: TRBJ2-1
v_call: TRBV7-3
clone_size: .
d_call: TRBD1
cdr3_nt: TGTGCCAGCAGCTTGATGGGACAGGGGTTTTACAATGAGCAGTTCTTC
cdr3_aa: CASSLMGQGFYNEQFF

j_call: TRBJ2-3
v_call: TRBV6-2/TRBV6-3
clone_size: few
d_call: .
cdr3_nt: TGTGCCAGCAGTTACGGTGGGACCCACACAGATACGCAGTATTTT
cdr3_aa: CASSYGGTHTDTQYF

j_call: TRBJ2-5
v_call: TRBV3-1
clone_size: .
d_call: TRBD2
cdr3_nt: TGTGCCAGCAGCCCGCTAGCGGAAGAGACCCAGTACTTC
cdr3_aa: CASSPLAEETQYF

j_call: TRBJ1-2
v_call: TRBV9
clone_size: .
d_call: .
cdr3_nt: TGTGCCAGCAGCGTAGCTTCGAGGGGGGCGGGCTATGGCTACACCTTC
cdr3_aa: CASSVASRGAGYGYTF

j_call: TRBJ2-1
v_call: TRBV4-2
clone_size: .
d_call: TRBD2
cdr3_nt: TGTGCCAGCAGCCGCCCAACTAGCGGCAATGAGCAGTTCTTC
cdr3_aa: CASSRPTSGNEQFF

j_call: TRBJ1-5
v_call: TRBV13
clone_size: .
d_call: TRBD1
cdr3_nt: TGTGCCAGCAGCTCGGACAGGGGGATTGGTCAGCCCCAGCATTTT
cdr3_aa: CASSSDRGIGQPQHF

j_call: TRBJ2-7
v_call: TRBV5-1
clone_size: .
d_call: .
cdr3_nt: TGCGCCAGCAGACGGGAAAGGGGGATCGACGAGCAGTACTTC
cdr3_aa: CASRRERGIDEQYF

j_call: TRBJ1-2
v_call: TRBV12-3/TRBV12-4
clone_size: once
d_call: .
cdr3_nt: TGTGCCAGCAGTCCACGACAAATTTCTAACTATGGCTACACCTTC
cdr3_aa: CASSPRQISNYGYTF

j_call: TRBJ2-1
v_call: TRBV11-2
clone_size: .
d_call: TRBD2
cdr3_nt: TGTGCCAGCAGCTTAGGAATAGCGGGGGGCCACAATGAGCAGTTCTTC
cdr3_aa: CASSLGIAGGHNEQFF

j_call: TRBJ2-7
v_call: TRBV4-3
clone_size: .
d_call: TRBD1
cdr3_nt: TGCGCCAGCAGCCAAGTTCTGGACAGGGTCCACGAGCAGTACTTC
cdr3_aa: CASSQVLDRVHEQYF

j_call: TRBJ2-7
v_call: TRBV6-2/TRBV6-3
clone_size: .
d_call: .
cdr3_nt: TGTGCCAGTCAGAGTCTGGGCTACGAGCAGTACTTC
cdr3_aa: CASQSLGYEQYF

j_call: TRBJ2-5
v_call: TRBV5-1
clone_size: .
d_call: .
cdr3_nt: TGCGCCAGCAGCCAAGGGGAGGGGGTCCCAGAGACCCAGTACTTC
cdr3_aa: CASSQGEGVPETQYF

j_call: TRBJ2-3
v_call: TRBV15
clone_size: .
d_call: .
cdr3_nt: TGTGCCACCAGCAGAGAAGGGGGTATCCCCAGTACGCAGTATTTT
cdr3_aa: CATSREGGIPSTQYF

j_call: TRBJ2-7
v_call: TRBV7-6
clone_size: .
d_call: .
cdr3_nt: TGTGCCAGCAGCGGGGAGGAGGATACCTTTTACGAGCAGTACTTC
cdr3_aa: CASSGEEDTFYEQYF

j_call: TRBJ2-1
v_call: TRBV9
clone_size: many
d_call: .
cdr3_nt: TGTGCCAGCTCCGAGGGGGGCCCCCAAGTCGGTGAGCAGTTCTTC
cdr3_aa: CASSEGGPQVGEQFF

j_call: TRBJ2-7
v_call: TRBV6-6
clone_size: .
d_call: .
cdr3_nt: TGTGCCAGCAGTCGAAATCCCGAGCAGTACTTC
cdr3_aa: CASSRNPEQYF

j_call: TRBJ2-7
v_call: TRBV20-1
clone_size: .
d_call: .
cdr3_nt: TGCAGTGCTAGAGCAAGGGACACTCCATCCGGCCACGAGCAGTACTTC
cdr3_aa: CSARARDTPSGHEQYF

j_call: TRBJ2-6
v_call: TRBV29-1
clone_size: .
d_call: TRBD1
cdr3_nt: TGCAGCGCAGGGGGCTCCGGGGCCAACGTCCTGACTTTC
cdr3_aa: CSAGGSGANVLTF

j_call: TRBJ2-7
v_call: TRBV6-5
clone_size: .
d_call: .
cdr3_nt: TGTGCCAGCAGTGGGACTGCCTACTACGAGCAGTACTTC
cdr3_aa: CASSGTAYYEQYF

j_call: TRBJ2-7
v_call: TRBV29-1
clone_size: many
d_call: TRBD1
cdr3_nt: TGCAGCGTTGAAGGACAGGGGGCGTACGAGCAGTACTTC
cdr3_aa: CSVEGQGAYEQYF

j_call: TRBJ2-7
v_call: TRBV29-1
clone_size: few
d_call: TRBD1
cdr3_nt: TGCAGCGTTGCTCAGGGGGTAGCCTACGAGCAGTACTTC
cdr3_aa: CSVAQGVAYEQYF

j_call: TRBJ1-4
v_call: TRBV7-9
clone_size: .
d_call: TRBD1
cdr3_nt: TGTGCCAGCAGCTCCCGGACAGGGGGCATGGTTGGTGAAAAACTGTTTTTT
cdr3_aa: CASSSRTGGMVGEKLFF

j_call: TRBJ2-1
v_call: TRBV3-1
clone_size: many
d_call: TRBD1
cdr3_nt: TGTGCCAGCAGCCCCAACAGGGGAAGTAATGAGCAGTTCTTC
cdr3_aa: CASSPNRGSNEQFF

j_call: TRBJ1-4
v_call: TRBV12-3/TRBV12-4
clone_size: .
d_call: .
cdr3_nt: TGTGCCAGCAGTCTCCGCGTGGGCGGTGAAAAACTGTTTTTT
cdr3_aa: CASSLRVGGEKLFF

j_call: TRBJ1-6
v_call: TRBV7-2
clone_size: few
d_call: .
cdr3_nt: TGTGCCAGCAGCTTAGGCTACGCACCCCTCCACTTT
cdr3_aa: CASSLGYAPLHF

j_call: TRBJ2-7
v_call: TRBV5-1
clone_size: once
d_call: TRBD1
cdr3_nt: TGCGCCAGCAGACGGACAGGGGAATCCTACGAGCGGTACTTC
cdr3_aa: CASRRTGESYERYF

j_call: TRBJ2-1
v_call: TRBV2
clone_size: .
d_call: .
cdr3_nt: TGTGCCAGCTCATCGGGGGCTGCCATCATTTTCAGCTCCTACAATGAGCAGTTCTTC
cdr3_aa: CASSSGAAIIFSSYNEQFF

j_call: TRBJ1-5
v_call: TRBV20-1
clone_size: .
d_call: .
cdr3_nt: TGCAGTGCTAGAGCCCTCGGGGGCGCAGAGGGACAGCCCCAGCATTTT
cdr3_aa: CSARALGGAEGQPQHF

j_call: TRBJ1-2
v_call: TRBV20-1
clone_size: few
d_call: .
cdr3_nt: TGCAGTGCTAGGAATACAGGGTGGGCTGGCTACACCTTC
cdr3_aa: CSARNTGWAGYTF

j_call: TRBJ2-7
v_call: TRBV10-2
clone_size: .
d_call: .
cdr3_nt: TGCGCCAGCAGTGACCAGGGGAAGACCAACGAGCAGTACTTC
cdr3_aa: CASSDQGKTNEQYF

j_call: TRBJ2-3
v_call: TRBV5-1
clone_size: once
d_call: .
cdr3_nt: TGCGCCAGCAGCTTGGGCCACCTCACAGATACGCAGTATTTT
cdr3_aa: CASSLGHLTDTQYF

j_call: TRBJ1-2
v_call: TRBV6-2/TRBV6-3
clone_size: .
d_call: TRBD1
cdr3_nt: TGTGCCAGCAGTTACGCAAACAGGGGACTTACCTATGGCTACACCTTC
cdr3_aa: CASSYANRGLTYGYTF

j_call: TRBJ2-7
v_call: TRBV20-1
clone_size: .
d_call: .
cdr3_nt: TGCAGTGCTAGTAACTACGAGCAGTACTTC
cdr3_aa: CSASNYEQYF

j_call: TRBJ2-7
v_call: TRBV4-3
clone_size: few
d_call: .
cdr3_nt: TGCGCCAGCAGCCAAGAAAGACTTTACGAGCAGTACTTC
cdr3_aa: CASSQERLYEQYF

j_call: TRBJ1-2
v_call: TRBV7-2
clone_size: .
d_call: .
cdr3_nt: TGTGCCAGCAGCTTAGACAGGGCAGCTAACTATGGCTACACCTTC
cdr3_aa: CASSLDRAANYGYTF

j_call: TRBJ1-5
v_call: TRBV12-3/TRBV12-4
clone_size: .
d_call: TRBD1
cdr3_nt: TGTGCCAGCAGCTTGACAGGGGGGTCTCAGCCCCAGCATTTT
cdr3_aa: CASSLTGGSQPQHF

j_call: TRBJ2-1
v_call: TRBV4-1
clone_size: .
d_call: .
cdr3_nt: TGCGCCAGCAGCCTCGGCCCGGGTCCCTCCCACAATGAGCAGTTCTTC
cdr3_aa: CASSLGPGPSHNEQFF

j_call: TRBJ1-5
v_call: TRBV29-1
clone_size: once
d_call: .
cdr3_nt: TGCAGCGTTGTTGGGGGAGGCAATCAGCCCCAGCATTTT
cdr3_aa: CSVVGGGNQPQHF

j_call: TRBJ2-1
v_call: TRBV27
clone_size: .
d_call: .
cdr3_nt: TGTGCCACCTCGGGGGCGAACAATGAGCAGTTCTTC
cdr3_aa: CATSGANNEQFF

j_call: TRBJ1-5
v_call: TRBV7-2
clone_size: .
d_call: .
cdr3_nt: TGTGCCAGCAGCCCCCTGAGTGGTAGTCAGCCCCAGCATTTT
cdr3_aa: CASSPLSGSQPQHF

j_call: TRBJ1-6
v_call: TRBV2
clone_size: .
d_call: .
cdr3_nt: TGTGCCAGCAGTGAGGACAGAAGGGCGAGTTCACCCCTCCACTTT
cdr3_aa: CASSEDRRASSPLHF

j_call: TRBJ2-6
v_call: TRBV28
clone_size: .
d_call: .
cdr3_nt: TGTGCCAGCAGTTTACCTCAGGGGGCCAACGTCCTGACTTTC
cdr3_aa: CASSLPQGANVLTF

j_call: TRBJ2-3
v_call: TRBV6-6
clone_size: .
d_call: TRBD1
cdr3_nt: TGTGCCAGCAGTTACGGGTTAGCCAGGGGGACAGATACGCAGTATTTT
cdr3_aa: CASSYGLARGTDTQYF

j_call: TRBJ2-1
v_call: TRBV4-3
clone_size: .
d_call: .
cdr3_nt: TGCGCCAGCAGCCAAGATAAGAGCCGGGGGTCGGCTTTGTATGAGCAGTTCTTC
cdr3_aa: CASSQDKSRGSALYEQFF

j_call: TRBJ2-1
v_call: TRBV29-1
clone_size: .
d_call: .
cdr3_nt: TGCAGCGTTGAGTCGGTTCTTCGTTACAATGAGCAGTTCTTC
cdr3_aa: CSVESVLRYNEQFF

j_call: TRBJ2-1
v_call: TRBV9
clone_size: .
d_call: TRBD2
cdr3_nt: TGTGCCAGCAGCGGAGAGACTAGCGGGGTCTTTAATGAGCAGTTCTTC
cdr3_aa: CASSGETSGVFNEQFF

j_call: TRBJ1-4
v_call: TRBV2
clone_size: .
d_call: TRBD1
cdr3_nt: TGTGCCAGCAGTGGTCTACAGGGGGCACATGAAAAACTGTTTTTT
cdr3_aa: CASSGLQGAHEKLFF